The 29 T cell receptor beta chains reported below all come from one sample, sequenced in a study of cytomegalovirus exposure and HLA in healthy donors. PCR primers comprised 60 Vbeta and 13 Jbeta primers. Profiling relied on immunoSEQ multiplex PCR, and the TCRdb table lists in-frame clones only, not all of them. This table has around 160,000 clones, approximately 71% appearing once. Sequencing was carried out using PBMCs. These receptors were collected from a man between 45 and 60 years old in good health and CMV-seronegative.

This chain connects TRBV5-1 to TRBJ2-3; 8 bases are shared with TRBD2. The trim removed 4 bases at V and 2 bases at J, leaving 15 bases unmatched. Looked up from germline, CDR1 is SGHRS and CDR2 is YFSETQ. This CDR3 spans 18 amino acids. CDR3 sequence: CASSLGPGLGGITDTQYF. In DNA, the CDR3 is TGCGCCAGCAGCCTCGGGCCGGGACTAGGGGGGATCACAGATACGCAGTATTTT.

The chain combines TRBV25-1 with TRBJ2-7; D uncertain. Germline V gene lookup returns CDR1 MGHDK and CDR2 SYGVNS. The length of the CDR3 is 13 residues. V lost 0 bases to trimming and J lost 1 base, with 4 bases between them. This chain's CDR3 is CASSEYSSYEQYF. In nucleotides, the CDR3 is TGTGCCAGCAGTGAATACTCTTCCTACGAGCAGTACTTC.

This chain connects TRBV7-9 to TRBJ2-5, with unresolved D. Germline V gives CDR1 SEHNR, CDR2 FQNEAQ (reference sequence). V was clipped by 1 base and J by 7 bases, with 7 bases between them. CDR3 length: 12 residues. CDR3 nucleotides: TGTGCCAGCAGCTTAGAGAGAAGGACCCAGTACTTC. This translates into CASSLERRTQYF.

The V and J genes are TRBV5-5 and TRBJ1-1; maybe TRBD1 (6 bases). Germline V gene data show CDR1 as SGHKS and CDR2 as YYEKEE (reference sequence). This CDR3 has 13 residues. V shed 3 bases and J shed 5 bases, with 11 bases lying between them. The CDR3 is CASSYARGTEAFF. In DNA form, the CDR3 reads TGTGCCAGCAGCTACGCAAGGGGGACTGAAGCTTTCTTT.

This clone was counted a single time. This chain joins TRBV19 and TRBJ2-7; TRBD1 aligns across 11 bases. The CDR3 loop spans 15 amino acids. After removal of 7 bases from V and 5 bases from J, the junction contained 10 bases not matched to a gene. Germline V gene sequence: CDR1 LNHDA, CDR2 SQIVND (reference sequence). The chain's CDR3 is CASKKDRGLVDEQYF. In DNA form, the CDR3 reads TGTGCCAGTAAGAAGGACAGGGGGCTTGTGGACGAGCAGTACTTC.

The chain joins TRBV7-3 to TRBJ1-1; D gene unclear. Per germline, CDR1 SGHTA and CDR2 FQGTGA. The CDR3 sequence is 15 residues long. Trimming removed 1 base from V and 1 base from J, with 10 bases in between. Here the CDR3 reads CASSLMGQPNTEAFF. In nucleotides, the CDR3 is TGTGCCAGCAGCTTAATGGGCCAGCCGAACACTGAAGCTTTCTTT.

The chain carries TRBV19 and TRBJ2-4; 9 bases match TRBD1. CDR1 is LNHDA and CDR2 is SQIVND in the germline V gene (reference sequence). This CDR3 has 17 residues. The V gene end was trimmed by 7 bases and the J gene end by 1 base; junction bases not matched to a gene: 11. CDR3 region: CASTITGGKGAKNIQYF. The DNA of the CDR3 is TGTGCCAGTACCATAACAGGGGGCAAGGGGGCCAAAAACATTCAGTACTTC.

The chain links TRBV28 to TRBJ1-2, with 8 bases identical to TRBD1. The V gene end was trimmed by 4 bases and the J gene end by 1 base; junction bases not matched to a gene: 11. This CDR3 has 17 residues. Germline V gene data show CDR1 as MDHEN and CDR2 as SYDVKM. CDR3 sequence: CASSSLWTGYFNYGYTF. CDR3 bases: TGTGCCAGCAGTTCCCTCTGGACAGGGTACTTTAACTATGGCTACACCTTC.

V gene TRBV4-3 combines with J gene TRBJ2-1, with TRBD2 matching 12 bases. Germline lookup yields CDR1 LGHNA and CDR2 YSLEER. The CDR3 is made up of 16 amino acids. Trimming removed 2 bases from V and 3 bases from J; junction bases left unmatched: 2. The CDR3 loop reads CASSQLAGGSYNEQFF. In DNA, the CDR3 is TGCGCCAGCAGCCAACTAGCGGGGGGGAGCTACAATGAGCAGTTCTTC.

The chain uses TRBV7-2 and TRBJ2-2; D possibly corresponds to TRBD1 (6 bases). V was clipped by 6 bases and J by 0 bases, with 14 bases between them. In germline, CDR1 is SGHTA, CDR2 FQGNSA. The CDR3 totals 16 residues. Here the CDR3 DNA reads TGTGCCAGCAGTTCGAATGGGGGCGCGAACACCGGGGAGCTGTTTTTT. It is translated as CASSSNGGANTGELFF. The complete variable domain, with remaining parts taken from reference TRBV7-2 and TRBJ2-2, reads GAGVSQSPSNKVTEKGKDVELRCDPISGHTALYWYRQSLGQGLEFLIYFQGNSAPDKSGLPSDRFSAERTGGSVSTLTIQRTQQEDSAVYLCASSSNGGANTGELFFGEGSRLTVL.

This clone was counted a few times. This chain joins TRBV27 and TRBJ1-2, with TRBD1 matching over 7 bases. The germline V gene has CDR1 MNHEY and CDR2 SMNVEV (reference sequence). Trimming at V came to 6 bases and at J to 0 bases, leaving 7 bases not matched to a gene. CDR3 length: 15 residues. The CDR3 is CASRLDRATNYGYTF. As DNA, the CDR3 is TGTGCCAGCAGATTAGACAGGGCCACTAACTATGGCTACACCTTC.

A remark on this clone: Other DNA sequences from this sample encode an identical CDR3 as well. The CDR3 DNA is TGTGCCAGTAGTAGGACAGATTCCACAGATACGCAGTATTTT. Translation gives CASSRTDSTDTQYF. The V call is TRBV19, the J call TRBJ2-3, with TRBD1 as a possible D gene (6 bases). The CDR3 is 14 residues long. Germline V lookup: CDR1 LNHDA, CDR2 SQIVND (reference sequence). V shed 4 bases and J shed 2 bases, with 10 bases lying between them.

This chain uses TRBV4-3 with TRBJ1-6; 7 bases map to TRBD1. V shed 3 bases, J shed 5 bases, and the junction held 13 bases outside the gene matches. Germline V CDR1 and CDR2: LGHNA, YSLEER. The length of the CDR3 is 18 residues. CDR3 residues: CASSQLRGQRQNNSPLHF. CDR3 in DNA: TGCGCCAGCAGCCAGCTCCGGGGACAGCGACAAAATAATTCACCCCTCCACTTT.

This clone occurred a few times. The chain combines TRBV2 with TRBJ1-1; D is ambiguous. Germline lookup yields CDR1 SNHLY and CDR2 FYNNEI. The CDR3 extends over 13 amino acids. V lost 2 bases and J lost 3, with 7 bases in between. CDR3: CASSEQQYTEAFF. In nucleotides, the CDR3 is TGTGCCAGCAGTGAACAACAGTACACTGAAGCTTTCTTT. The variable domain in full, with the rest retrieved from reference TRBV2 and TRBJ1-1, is EPEVTQTPSHQVTQMGQEVILRCVPISNHLYFYWYRQILGQKVEFLVSFYNNEISEKSEIFDDQFSVERPDGSNFTLKIRSTKLEDSAMYFCASSEQQYTEAFFGQGTRLTVV.

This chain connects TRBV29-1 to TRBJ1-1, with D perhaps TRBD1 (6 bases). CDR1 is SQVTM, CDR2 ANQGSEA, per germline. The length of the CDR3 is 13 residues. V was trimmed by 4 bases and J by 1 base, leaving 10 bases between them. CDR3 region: CSVVTGWNTEAFF. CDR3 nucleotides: TGCAGCGTTGTAACAGGGTGGAACACTGAAGCTTTCTTT.

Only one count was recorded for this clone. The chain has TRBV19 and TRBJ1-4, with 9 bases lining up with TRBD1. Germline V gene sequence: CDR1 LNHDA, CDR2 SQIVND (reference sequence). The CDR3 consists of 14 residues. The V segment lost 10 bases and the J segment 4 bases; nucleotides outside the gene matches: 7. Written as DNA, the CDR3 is TGTGCCACCTCTTCGGGACAGGGTAATGAAAAACTGTTTTTT. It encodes CATSSGQGNEKLFF.

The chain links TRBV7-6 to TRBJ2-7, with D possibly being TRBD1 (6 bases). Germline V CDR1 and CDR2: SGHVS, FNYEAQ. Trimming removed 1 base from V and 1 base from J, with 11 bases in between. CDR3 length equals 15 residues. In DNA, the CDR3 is TGTGCCAGCAGCTTAGGGGCACAGGGTTCCTACGAGCAGTACTTC. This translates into CASSLGAQGSYEQYF.

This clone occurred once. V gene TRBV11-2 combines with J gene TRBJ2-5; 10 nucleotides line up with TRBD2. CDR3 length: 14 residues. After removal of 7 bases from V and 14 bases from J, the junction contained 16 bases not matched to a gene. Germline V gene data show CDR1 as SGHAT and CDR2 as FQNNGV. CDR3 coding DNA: TGTGCCAGCACCCCTCTAGCGGGGGACCTTCAAACCTACTTC. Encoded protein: CASTPLAGDLQTYF.

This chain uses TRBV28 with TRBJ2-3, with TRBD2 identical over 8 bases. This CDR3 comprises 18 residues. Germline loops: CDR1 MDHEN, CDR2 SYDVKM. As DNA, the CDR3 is TGTGCTTCCCTTCGGCCGGGAGGGTGGAGATTTAGCACAGATACGCAGTATTTT. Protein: CASLRPGGWRFSTDTQYF.

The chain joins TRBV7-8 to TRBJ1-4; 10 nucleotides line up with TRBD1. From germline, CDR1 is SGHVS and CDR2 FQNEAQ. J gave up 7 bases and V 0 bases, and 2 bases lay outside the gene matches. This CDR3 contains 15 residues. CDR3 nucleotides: TGTGCCAGCAGCTTAGCCGGGACAGGGGCTGAAAAACTGTTTTTT. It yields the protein CASSLAGTGAEKLFF.

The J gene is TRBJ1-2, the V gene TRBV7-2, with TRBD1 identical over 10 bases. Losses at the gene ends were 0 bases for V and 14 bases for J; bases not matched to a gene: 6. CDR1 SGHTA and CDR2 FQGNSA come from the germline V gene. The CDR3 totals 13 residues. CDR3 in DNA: TGTGCCAGCAGCTTAGCCCCGGGACAGGGGTTTACCTTC. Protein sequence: CASSLAPGQGFTF.

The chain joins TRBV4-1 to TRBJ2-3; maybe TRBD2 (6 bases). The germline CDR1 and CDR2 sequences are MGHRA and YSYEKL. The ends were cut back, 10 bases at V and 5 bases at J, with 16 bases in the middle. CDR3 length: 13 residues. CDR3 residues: CATRRDLEDTQYF. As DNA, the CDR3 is TGCGCCACCCGCCGGGACTTAGAAGATACGCAGTATTTT.

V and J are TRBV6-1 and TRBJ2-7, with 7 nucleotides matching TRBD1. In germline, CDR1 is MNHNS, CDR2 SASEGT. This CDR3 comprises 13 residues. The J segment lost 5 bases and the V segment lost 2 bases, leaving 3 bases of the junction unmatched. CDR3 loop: CASSETGDHEQYF. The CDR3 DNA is TGTGCCAGCAGTGAAACAGGGGACCACGAGCAGTACTTC.

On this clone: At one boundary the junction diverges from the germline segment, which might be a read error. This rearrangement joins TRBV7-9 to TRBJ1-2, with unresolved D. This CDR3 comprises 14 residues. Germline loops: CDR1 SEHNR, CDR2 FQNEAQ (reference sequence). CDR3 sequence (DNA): TGTGCCAGCGGCTTAAACAACGCAGGTTATGGCTACACCTTC. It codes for CASGLNNAGYGYTF.

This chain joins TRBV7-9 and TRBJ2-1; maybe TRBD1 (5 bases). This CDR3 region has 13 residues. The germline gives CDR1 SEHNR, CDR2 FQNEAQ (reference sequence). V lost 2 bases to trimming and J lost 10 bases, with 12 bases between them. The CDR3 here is CASSLQGFQEQFF. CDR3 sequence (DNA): TGTGCCAGCAGCTTACAGGGCTTTCAAGAGCAGTTCTTC.

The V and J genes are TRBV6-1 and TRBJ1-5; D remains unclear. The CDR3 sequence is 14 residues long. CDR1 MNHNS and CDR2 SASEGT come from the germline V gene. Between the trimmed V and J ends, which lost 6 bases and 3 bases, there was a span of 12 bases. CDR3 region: CASRATESNQPQHF. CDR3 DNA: TGTGCCAGCAGGGCCACAGAATCCAATCAGCCCCAGCATTTT.

CDR3 protein: CASGQDFSYEQYF. CDR3 sequence (DNA): TGTGCCAGCGGACAGGACTTTTCCTACGAGCAGTACTTC. The rearrangement joins TRBV6-1 to TRBJ2-7; 7 bases match TRBD1. Per germline, CDR1 MNHNS and CDR2 SASEGT. V shed 8 bases, J shed 1 base, and the junction held 5 bases outside the gene matches. The CDR3 is 13 residues long.

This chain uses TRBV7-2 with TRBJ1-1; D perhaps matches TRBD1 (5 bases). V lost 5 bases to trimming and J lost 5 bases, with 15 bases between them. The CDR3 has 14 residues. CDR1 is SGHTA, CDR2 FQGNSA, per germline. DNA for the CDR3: TGTGCCAGCAGCCAACGTGGGGCAGGGACTGAAGCTTTCTTT. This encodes CASSQRGAGTEAFF.

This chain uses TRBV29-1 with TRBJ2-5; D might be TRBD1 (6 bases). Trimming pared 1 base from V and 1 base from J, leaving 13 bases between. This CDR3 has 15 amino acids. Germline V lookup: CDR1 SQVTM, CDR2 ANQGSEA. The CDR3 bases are TGCAGCGTTGAAGCCAGGGGTTGGGGCCAAGAGACCCAGTACTTC. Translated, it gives CSVEARGWGQETQYF.